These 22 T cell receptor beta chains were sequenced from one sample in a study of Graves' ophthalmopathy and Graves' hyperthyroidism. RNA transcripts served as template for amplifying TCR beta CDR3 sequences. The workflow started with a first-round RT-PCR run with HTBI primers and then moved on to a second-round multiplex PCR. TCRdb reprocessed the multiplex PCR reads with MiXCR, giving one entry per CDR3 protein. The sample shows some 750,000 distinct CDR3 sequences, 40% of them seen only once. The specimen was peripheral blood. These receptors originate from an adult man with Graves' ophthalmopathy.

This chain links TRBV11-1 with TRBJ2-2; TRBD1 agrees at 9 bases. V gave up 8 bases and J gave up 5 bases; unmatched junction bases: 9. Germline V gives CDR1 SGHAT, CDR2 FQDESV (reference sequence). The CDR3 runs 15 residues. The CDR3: CASWHRGRGTGELFF. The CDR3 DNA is TGTGCCAGCTGGCACAGGGGGCGCGGTACCGGGGAGCTGTTTTTT.

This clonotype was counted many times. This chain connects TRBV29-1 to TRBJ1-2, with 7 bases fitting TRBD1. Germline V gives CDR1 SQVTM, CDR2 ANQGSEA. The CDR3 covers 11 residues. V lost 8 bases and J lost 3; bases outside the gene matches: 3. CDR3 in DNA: TGCAGCTTAGGACAGGACTATGGCTACACCTTC. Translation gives CSLGQDYGYTF.

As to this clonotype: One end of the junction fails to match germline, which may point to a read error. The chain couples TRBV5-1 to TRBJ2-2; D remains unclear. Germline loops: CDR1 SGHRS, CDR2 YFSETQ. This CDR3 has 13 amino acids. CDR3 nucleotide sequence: TGCGCCAGCAACTTGGTGGCCTCAGGGGAGCTGTTTTTT. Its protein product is CASNLVASGELFF.

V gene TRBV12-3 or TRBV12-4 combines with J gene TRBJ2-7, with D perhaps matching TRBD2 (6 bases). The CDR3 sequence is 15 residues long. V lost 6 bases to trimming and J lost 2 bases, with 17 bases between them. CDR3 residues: CASRLGGGMTYEQYF. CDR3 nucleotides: TGTGCCAGCAGACTTGGAGGAGGGATGACCTACGAGCAGTACTTC.

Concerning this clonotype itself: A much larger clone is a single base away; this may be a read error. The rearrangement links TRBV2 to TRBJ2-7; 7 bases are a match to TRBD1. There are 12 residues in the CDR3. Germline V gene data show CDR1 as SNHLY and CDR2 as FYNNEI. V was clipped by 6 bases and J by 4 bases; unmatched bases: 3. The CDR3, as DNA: TGTGCCAGCAGAAAGACAGGGTACGAGCAGTACTTC. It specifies CASRKTGYEQYF.

The CDR3 DNA is TGCAGTGCTCTGGTCCACTCTGGGGCCAACGTCCTGACTTTC. Translation: CSALVHSGANVLTF. The J gene is TRBJ2-6, the V gene TRBV20-1, with D unresolved. CDR3 length: 14 residues. Germline-derived CDR1 and CDR2 are DFQATT and SNEGSKA (reference sequence). The germline V and J ends were trimmed by 5 bases and 0 bases, with 8 bases remaining between them.

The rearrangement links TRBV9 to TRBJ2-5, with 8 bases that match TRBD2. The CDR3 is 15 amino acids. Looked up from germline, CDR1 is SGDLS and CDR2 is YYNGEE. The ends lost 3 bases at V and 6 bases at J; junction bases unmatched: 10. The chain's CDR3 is CASSATGGGPKTQYF. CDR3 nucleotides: TGTGCCAGCAGCGCAACGGGCGGGGGGCCGAAGACCCAGTACTTC.

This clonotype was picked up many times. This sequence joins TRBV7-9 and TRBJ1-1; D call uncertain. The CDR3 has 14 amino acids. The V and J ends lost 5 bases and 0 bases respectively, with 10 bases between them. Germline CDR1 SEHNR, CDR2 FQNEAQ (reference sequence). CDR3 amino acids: CASSPRRMNTEAFF. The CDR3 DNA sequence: TGTGCCAGCAGCCCCCGAAGAATGAACACTGAAGCTTTCTTT.

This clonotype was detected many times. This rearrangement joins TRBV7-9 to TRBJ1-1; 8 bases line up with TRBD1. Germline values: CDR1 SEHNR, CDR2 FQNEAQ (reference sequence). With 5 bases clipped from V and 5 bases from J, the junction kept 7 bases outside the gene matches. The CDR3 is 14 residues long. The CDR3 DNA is TGTGCCAGCAGCCTAGACAGGGGATATACTGAAGCTTTCTTT. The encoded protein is CASSLDRGYTEAFF. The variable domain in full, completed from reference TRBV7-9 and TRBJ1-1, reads DTGVSQNPRHKITKRGQNVTFRCDPISEHNRLYWYRQTLGQGPEFLTYFQNEAQLEKSRLLSDRFSAERPKGSFSTLEIQRTEQGDSAMYLCASSLDRGYTEAFFGQGTRLTVV.

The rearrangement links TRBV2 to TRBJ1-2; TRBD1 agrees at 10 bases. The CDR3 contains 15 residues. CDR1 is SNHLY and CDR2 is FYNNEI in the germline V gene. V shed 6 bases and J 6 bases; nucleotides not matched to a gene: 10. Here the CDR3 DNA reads TGTGCCAGCAGCTCAACCCCGACAGGGGGCAATGGCTACACCTTC. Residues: CASSSTPTGGNGYTF. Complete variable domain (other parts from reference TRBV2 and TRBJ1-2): EPEVTQTPSHQVTQMGQEVILRCVPISNHLYFYWYRQILGQKVEFLVSFYNNEISEKSEIFDDQFSVERPDGSNFTLKIRSTKLEDSAMYFCASSSTPTGGNGYTFGSGTRLTVV.

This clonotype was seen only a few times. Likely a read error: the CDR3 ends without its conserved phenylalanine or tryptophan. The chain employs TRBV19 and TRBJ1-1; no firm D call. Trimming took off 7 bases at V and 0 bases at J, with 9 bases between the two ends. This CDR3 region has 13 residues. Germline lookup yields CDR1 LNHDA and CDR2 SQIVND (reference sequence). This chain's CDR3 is CASTSNMNTEAFS. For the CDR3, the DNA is TGTGCCAGTACCTCGAACATGAACACTGAAGCTTTCTCT.

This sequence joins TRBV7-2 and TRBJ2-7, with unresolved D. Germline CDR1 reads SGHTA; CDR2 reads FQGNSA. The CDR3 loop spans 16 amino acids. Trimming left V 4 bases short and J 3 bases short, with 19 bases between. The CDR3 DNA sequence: TGTGCCAGCAGCTCTTCACGGGCGTTTAAAAACTACGAGCAGTACTTC. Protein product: CASSSSRAFKNYEQYF.

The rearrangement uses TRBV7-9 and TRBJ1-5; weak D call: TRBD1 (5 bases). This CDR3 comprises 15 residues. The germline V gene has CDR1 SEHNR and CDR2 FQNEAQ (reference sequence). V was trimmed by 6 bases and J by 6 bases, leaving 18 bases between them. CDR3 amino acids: CASSEWGGEGQPQHF. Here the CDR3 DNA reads TGTGCCAGCAGTGAATGGGGCGGAGAAGGTCAGCCCCAGCATTTT.

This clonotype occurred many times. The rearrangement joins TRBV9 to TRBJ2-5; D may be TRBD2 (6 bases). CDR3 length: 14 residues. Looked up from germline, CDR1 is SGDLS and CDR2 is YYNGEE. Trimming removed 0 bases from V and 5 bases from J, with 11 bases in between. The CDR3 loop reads CASSVAGESETQYF. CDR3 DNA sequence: TGTGCCAGCAGCGTAGCGGGGGAATCGGAGACCCAGTACTTC.

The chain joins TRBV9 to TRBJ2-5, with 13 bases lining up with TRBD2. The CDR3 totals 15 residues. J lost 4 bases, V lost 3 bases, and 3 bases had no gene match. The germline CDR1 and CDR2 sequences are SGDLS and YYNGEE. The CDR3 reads CASSARTSGGETQYF. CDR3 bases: TGTGCCAGCAGCGCACGGACTAGCGGGGGAGAGACCCAGTACTTC.

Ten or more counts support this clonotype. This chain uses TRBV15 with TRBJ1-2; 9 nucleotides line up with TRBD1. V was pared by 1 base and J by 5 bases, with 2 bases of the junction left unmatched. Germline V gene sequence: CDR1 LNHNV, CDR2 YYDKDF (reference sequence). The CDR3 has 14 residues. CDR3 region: CATSRGGTGYGYTF. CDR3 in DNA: TGTGCCACCAGCAGAGGTGGGACAGGGTATGGCTACACCTTC. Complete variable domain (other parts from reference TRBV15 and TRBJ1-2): DAMVIQNPRYQVTQFGKPVTLSCSQTLNHNVMYWYQQKSSQAPKLLFHYYDKDFNNEADTPDNFQSRRPNTSFCFLDIRSPGLGDTAMYLCATSRGGTGYGYTFGSGTRLTVV.

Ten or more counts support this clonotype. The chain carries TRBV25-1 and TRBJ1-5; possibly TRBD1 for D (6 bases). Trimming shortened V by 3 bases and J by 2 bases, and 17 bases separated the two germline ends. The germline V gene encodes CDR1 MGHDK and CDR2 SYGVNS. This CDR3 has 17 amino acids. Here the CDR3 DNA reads TGTGCCAGCAGTGATATTTCAGGGGTGAAGGGCAATCAGCCCCAGCATTTT. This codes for CASSDISGVKGNQPQHF.

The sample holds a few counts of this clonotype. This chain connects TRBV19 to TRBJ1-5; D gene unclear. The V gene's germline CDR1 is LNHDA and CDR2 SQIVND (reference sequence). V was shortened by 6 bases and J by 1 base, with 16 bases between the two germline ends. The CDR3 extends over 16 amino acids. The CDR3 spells CASRWTGMVSNQPQHF. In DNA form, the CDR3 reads TGTGCCAGTAGGTGGACGGGTATGGTCAGCAATCAGCCCCAGCATTTT.

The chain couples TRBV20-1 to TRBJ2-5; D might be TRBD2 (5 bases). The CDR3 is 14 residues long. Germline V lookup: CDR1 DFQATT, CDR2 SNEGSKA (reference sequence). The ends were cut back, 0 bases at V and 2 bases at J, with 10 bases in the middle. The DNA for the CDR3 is TGCAGTGCTAGAGATATGAGACTACAAGAGACCCAGTACTTC. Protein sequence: CSARDMRLQETQYF.

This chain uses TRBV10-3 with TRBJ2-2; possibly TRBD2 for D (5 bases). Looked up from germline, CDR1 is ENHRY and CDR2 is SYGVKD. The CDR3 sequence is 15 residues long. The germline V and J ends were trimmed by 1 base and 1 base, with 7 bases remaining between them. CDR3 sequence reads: CAISELEVNTGELFF. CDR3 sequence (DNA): TGTGCCATCAGTGAGTTGGAGGTGAACACCGGGGAGCTGTTTTTT.

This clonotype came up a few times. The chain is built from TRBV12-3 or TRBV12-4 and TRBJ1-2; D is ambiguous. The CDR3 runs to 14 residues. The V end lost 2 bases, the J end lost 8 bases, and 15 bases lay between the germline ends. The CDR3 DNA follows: TGTGCCAGCAGTTTAAGGTGGCAGTTGGAGGGCTACACCTTC. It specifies CASSLRWQLEGYTF.

CDR3 loop: CASSPGQPQETQYF. Written as DNA, the CDR3 is TGTGCCAGCAGCCCCGGACAGCCTCAAGAGACCCAGTACTTC. This chain joins TRBV9 and TRBJ2-5; TRBD1 might be the D (6 bases). V was clipped by 4 bases and J by 2 bases, with 12 bases between them. The germline gives CDR1 SGDLS, CDR2 YYNGEE. The CDR3 is 14 amino acids.